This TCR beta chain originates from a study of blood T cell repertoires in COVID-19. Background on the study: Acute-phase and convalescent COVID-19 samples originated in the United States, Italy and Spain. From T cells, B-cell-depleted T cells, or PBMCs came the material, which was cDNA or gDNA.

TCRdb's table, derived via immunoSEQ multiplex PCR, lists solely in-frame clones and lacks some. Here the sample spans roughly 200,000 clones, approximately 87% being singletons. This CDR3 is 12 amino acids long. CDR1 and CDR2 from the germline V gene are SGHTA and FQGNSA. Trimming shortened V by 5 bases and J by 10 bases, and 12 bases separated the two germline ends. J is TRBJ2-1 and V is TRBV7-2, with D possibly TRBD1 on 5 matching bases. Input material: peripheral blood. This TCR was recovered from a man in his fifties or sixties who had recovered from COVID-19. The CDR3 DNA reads TGTGCCAGCAGCCCCCAGTGGGGCGAGCAGTTCTTC. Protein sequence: CASSPQWGEQFF.